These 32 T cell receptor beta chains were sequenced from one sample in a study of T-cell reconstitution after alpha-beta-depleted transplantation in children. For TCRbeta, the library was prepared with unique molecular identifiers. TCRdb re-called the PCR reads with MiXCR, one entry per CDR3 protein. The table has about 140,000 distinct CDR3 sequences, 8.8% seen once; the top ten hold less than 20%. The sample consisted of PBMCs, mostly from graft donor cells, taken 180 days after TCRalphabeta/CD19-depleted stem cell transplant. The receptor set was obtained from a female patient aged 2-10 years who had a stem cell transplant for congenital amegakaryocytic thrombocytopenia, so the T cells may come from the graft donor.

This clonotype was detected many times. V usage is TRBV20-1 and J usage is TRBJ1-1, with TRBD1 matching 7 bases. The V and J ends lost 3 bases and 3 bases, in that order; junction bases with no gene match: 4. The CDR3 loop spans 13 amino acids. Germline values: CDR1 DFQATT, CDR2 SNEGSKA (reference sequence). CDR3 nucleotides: TGCAGTGCTAGGAGGGGGCTATACACTGAAGCTTTCTTT. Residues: CSARRGLYTEAFF.

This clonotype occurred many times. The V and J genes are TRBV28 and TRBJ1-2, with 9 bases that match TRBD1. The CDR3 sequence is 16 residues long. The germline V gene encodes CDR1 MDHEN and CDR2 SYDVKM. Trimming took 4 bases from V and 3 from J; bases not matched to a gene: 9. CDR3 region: CASSSHTGTGHYGYTF. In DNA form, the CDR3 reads TGTGCCAGCAGTTCACATACCGGGACAGGGCACTATGGCTACACCTTC.

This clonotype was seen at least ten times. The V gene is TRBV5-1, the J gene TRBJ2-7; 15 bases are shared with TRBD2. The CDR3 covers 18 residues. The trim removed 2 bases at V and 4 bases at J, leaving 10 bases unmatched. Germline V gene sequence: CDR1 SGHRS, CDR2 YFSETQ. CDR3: CASSFGLAGGPPFYEQYF. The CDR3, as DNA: TGCGCCAGCAGCTTCGGACTAGCGGGAGGGCCCCCCTTTTACGAGCAGTACTTC. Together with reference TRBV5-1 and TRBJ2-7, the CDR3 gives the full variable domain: KAGVTQTPRYLIKTRGQQVTLSCSPISGHRSVSWYQQTPGQGLQFLFEYFSETQRNKGNFPGRFSGRQFSNSRSEMNVSTLELGDSALYLCASSFGLAGGPPFYEQYFGPGTRLTVT.

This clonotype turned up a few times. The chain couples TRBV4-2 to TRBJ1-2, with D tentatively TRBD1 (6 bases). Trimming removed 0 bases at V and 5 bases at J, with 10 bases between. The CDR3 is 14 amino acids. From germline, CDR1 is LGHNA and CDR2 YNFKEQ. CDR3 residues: CASSQELDRYGYTF. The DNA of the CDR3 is TGTGCCAGCAGCCAAGAATTGGACAGATATGGCTACACCTTC.

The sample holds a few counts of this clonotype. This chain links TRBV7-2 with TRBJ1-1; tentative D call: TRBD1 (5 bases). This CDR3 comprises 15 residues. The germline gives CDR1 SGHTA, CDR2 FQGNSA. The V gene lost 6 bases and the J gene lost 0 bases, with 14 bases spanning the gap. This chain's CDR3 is CASRPDNFMNTEAFF. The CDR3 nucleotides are TGTGCCAGCAGGCCGGACAACTTCATGAACACTGAAGCTTTCTTT.

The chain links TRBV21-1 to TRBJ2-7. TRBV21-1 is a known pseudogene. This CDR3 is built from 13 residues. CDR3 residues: CASSNGQTYEQYF. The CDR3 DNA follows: TGTGCCAGCAGCAATGGGCAGACCTACGAGCAGTACTTC.

CDR3 nucleotides: TGCAGTGCTGCAAACAGCGGGAGGGTCTACGAGCAGTACTTC. Its translation: CSAANSGRVYEQYF. V usage is TRBV20-1 and J usage is TRBJ2-7, with TRBD2 identical over 10 bases. V shed 5 bases, J shed 3 bases, and the junction held 7 bases outside the gene matches. CDR1 DFQATT and CDR2 SNEGSKA come from the germline V gene (reference sequence). There are 14 residues in the CDR3.

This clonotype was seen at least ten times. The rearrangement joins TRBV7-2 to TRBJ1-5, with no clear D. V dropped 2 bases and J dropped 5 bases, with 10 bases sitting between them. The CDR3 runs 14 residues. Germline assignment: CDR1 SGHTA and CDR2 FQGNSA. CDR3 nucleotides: TGTGCCAGCAGCTTAACCCTACGGGATCAGCCCCAGCATTTT. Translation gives CASSLTLRDQPQHF.

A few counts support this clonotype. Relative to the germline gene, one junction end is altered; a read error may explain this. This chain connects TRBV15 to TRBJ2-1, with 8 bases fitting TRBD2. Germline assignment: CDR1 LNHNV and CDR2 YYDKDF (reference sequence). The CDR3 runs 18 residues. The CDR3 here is CATSRDWGGRSSYNGQFF. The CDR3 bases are TGTGCCACCAGCAGAGATTGGGGCGGGAGGAGCTCCTACAATGGGCAGTTCTTC.

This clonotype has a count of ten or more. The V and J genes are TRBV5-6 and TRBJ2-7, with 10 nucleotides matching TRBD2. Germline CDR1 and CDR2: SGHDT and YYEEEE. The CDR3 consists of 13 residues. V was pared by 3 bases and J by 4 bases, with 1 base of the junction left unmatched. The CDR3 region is CASSSSGRYEQYF. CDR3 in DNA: TGTGCCAGCAGCTCTAGCGGGAGATACGAGCAGTACTTC.

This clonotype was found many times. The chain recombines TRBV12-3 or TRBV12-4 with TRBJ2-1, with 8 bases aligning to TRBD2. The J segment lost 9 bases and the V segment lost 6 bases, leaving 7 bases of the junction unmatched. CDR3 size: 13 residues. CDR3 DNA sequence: TGTGCCAGCAGCGAGAGCGGGAGCACTGAGCAGTTCTTC. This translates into CASSESGSTEQFF.

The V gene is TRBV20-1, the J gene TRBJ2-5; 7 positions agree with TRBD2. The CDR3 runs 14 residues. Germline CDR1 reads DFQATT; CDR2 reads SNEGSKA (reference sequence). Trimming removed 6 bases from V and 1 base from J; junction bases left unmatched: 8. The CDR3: CSALWGGIQETQYF. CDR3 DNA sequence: TGCAGTGCCTTGTGGGGGGGGATCCAAGAGACCCAGTACTTC.

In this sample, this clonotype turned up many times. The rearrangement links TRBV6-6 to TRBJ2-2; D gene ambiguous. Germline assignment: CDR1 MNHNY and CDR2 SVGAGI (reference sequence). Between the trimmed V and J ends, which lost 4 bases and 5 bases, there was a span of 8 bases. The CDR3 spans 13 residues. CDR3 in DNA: TGTGCCAGCAGTTGGTGGATTACCGGGGAGCTGTTTTTT. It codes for CASSWWITGELFF.

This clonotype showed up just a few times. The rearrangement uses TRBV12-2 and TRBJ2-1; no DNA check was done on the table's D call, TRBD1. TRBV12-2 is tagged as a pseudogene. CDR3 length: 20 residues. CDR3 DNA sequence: TGTGCAAGTCGCCCCCGGACGGGCGACAGAGCCATTGGGATCTACAATGAGCAGTTCTTC. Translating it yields CASRPRTGDRAIGIYNEQFF.

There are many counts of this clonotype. The DNA for the CDR3 is TGTGCCAGCAGCTTAGATAGACTGAACAATGAGCAGTTCTTC. This translates into CASSLDRLNNEQFF. This sequence joins TRBV11-2 and TRBJ2-1; D gene uncertain. CDR3 length: 14 amino acids. The V end was cut by 0 bases, the J end by 5 bases, with 8 bases between. From germline, CDR1 is SGHAT and CDR2 FQNNGV.

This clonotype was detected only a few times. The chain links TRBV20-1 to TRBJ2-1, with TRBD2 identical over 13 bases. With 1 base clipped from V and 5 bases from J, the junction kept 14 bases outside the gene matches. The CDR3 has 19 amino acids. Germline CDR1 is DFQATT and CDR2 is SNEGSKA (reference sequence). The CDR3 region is CSARGSAGTSGIIDNEQFF. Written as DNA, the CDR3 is TGCAGTGCTAGAGGTTCAGCCGGGACTAGCGGGATCATCGACAATGAGCAGTTCTTC.

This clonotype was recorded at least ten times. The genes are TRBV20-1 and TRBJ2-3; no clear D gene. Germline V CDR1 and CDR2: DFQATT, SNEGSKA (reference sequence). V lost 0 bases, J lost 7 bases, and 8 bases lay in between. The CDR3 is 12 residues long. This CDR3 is CSARDRAYTQYF. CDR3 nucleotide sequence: TGCAGTGCTAGAGATCGGGCGTATACGCAGTATTTT.

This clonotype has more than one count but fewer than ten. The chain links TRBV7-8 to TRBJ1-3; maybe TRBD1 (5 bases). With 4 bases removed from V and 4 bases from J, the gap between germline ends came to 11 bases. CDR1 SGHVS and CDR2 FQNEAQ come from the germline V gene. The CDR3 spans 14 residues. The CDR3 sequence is CASSSGTSGNTIYF. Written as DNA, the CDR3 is TGTGCCAGCAGCTCTGGGACTTCAGGAAACACCATATATTTT.

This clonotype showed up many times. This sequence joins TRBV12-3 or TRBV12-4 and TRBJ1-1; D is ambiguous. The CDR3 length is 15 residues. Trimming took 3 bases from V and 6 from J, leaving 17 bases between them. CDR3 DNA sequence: TGTGCCAGCAGTTTCGGGGAGGATTTACTCTCTGAAGCTTTCTTT. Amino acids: CASSFGEDLLSEAFF.

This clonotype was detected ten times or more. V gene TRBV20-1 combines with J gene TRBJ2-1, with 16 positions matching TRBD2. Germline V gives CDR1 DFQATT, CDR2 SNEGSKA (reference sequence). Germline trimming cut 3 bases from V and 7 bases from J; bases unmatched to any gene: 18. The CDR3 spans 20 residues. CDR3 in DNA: TGCAGTGCTAGTCTATCAGGGACTAGCGGGGGGGCATTTTTTTGGAATGAGCAGTTCTTC. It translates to CSASLSGTSGGAFFWNEQFF.

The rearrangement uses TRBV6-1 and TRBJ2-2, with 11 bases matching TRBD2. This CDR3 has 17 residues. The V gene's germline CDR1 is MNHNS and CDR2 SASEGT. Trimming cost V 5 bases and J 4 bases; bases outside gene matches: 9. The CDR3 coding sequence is TGTGCCAGCAGTCTGTATACTAGCGGGGGACTCACCGGGGAGCTGTTTTTT. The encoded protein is CASSLYTSGGLTGELFF.

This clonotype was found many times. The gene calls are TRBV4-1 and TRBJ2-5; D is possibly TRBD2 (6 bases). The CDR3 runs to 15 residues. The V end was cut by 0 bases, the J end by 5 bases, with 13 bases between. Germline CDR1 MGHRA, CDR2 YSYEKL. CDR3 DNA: TGCGCCAGCAGCCAAGATCAGGCGGCGGGGGAGACCCAGTACTTC. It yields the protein CASSQDQAAGETQYF.

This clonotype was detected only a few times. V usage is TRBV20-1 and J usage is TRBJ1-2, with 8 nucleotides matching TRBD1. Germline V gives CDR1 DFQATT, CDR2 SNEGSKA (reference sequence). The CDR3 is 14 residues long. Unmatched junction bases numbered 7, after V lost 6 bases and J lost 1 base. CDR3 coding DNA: TGCAGTGCCAGGGGGCAGATAAATAACTATGGCTACACCTTC. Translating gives CSARGQINNYGYTF.

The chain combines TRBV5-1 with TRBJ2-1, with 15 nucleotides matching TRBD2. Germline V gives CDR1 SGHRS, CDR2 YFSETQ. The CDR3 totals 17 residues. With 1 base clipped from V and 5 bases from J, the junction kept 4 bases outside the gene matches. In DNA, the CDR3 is TGCGCCAGCAGCTTGCGGACTAGCGGGGGGGCCGACAATGAGCAGTTCTTC. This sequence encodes CASSLRTSGGADNEQFF.

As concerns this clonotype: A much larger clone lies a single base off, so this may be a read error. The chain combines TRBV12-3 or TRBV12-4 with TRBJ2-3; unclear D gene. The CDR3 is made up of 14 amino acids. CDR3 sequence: CSSSRALGTDTQYF. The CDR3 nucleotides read TGTTCCAGCAGTCGGGCCCTCGGAACAGATACGCAGTATTTT.

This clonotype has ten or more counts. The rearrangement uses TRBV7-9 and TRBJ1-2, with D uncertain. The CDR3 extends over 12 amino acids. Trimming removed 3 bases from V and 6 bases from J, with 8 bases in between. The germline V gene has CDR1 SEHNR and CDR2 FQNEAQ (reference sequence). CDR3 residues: CASSLPGDGYTF. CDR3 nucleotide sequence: TGTGCCAGCAGCTTGCCGGGAGATGGCTACACCTTC.

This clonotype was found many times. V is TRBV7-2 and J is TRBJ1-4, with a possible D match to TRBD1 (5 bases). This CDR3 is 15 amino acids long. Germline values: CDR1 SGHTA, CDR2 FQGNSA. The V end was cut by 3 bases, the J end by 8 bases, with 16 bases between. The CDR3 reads CASSLGGGWMEKLFF. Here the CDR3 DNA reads TGTGCCAGCAGCTTGGGGGGGGGTTGGATGGAAAAACTGTTTTTT.

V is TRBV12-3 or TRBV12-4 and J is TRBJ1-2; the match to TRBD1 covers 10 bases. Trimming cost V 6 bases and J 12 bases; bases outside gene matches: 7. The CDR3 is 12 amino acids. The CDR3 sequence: CASSRDRGSHTF. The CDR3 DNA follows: TGTGCCAGCAGCCGGGACAGGGGTAGCCACACCTTC.

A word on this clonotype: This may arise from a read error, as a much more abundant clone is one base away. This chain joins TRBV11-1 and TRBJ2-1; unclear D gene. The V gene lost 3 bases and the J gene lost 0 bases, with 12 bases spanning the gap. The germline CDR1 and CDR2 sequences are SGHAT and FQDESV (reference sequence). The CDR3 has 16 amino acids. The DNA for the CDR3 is TGTGCCAGCAGCTTCCTTAGCCGGCGCTCCTACAATGAGCAGTTCTTC. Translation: CASSFLSRRSYNEQFF.

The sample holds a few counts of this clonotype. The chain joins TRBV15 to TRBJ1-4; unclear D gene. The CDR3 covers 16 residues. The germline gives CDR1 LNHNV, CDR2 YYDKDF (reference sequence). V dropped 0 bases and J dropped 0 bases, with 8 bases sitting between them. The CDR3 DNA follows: TGTGCCACCAGCAGAGATTTCTGGGCAACTAATGAAAAACTGTTTTTT. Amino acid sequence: CATSRDFWATNEKLFF. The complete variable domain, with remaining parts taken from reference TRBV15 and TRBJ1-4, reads DAMVIQNPRYQVTQFGKPVTLSCSQTLNHNVMYWYQQKSSQAPKLLFHYYDKDFNNEADTPDNFQSRRPNTSFCFLDIRSPGLGDTAMYLCATSRDFWATNEKLFFGSGTQLSVL.

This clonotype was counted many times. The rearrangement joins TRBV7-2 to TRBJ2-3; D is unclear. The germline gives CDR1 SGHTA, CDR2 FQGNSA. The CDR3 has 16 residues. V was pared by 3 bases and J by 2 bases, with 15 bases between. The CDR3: CASSFGPIGVTDTQYF. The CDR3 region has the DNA TGTGCCAGCAGCTTCGGACCCATTGGGGTCACAGATACGCAGTATTTT. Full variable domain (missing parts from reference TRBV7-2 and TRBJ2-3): GAGVSQSPSNKVTEKGKDVELRCDPISGHTALYWYRQSLGQGLEFLIYFQGNSAPDKSGLPSDRFSAERTGGSVSTLTIQRTQQEDSAVYLCASSFGPIGVTDTQYFGPGTRLTVL.

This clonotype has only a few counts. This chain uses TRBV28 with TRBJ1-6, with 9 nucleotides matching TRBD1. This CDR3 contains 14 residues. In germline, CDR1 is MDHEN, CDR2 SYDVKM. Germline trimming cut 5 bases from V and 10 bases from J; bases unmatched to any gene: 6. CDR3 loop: CASSPGTGYSPLHF. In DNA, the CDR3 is TGTGCCAGCAGTCCCGGGACAGGGTACTCACCCCTCCACTTT. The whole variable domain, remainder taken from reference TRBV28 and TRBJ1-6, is DVKVTQSSRYLVKRTGEKVFLECVQDMDHENMFWYRQDPGLGLRLIYFSYDVKMKEKGDIPEGYSVSREKKERFSLILESASTNQTSMYLCASSPGTGYSPLHFGNGTRLTVT.